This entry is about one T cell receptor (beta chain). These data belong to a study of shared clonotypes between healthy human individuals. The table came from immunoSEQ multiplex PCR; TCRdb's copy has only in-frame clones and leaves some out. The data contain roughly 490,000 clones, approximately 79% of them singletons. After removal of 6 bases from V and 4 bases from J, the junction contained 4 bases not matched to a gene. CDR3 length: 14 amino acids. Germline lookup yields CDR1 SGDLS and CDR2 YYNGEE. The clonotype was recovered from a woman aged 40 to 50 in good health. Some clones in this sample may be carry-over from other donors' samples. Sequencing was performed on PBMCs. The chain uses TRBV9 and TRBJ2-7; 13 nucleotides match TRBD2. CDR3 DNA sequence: TGTGCCAGCACCCGGACTAGCGGGAGTTACGAGCAGTACTTC. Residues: CASTRTSGSYEQYF.